This T cell receptor (beta chain) was recovered during a study of blood T cell repertoires in COVID-19 (dated by TCRdb to about 2020). A note on the overall study: The collaborator samples originated in the United States, Italy and Spain and spanned the acute and convalescent phases of COVID-19. A freely available public database, intended as a resource for researchers studying the immune response to SARS-CoV-2, is where the repertoires were released. The material from the prospective study consisted of cDNA or gDNA derived from T cells, B-cell-depleted T cells, or PBMCs. Samples were obtained from the ongoing ImmuneRACE study (first 160 participants) and from approximately 1,200 subjects provided by 6 global collaborators. HLA class I and class II types, where available, came from metadata supplied by the sample provider rather than from assay-based typing. The dataset comprised deeply sampled blood TCRbeta repertoires from subjects exposed to, actively infected with, or recovered from COVID-19. Nearly every sample came with metadata listing a de-identified subject ID, COVID-19 status, age in years and sex.

The immunoSEQ Assay, a bias-controlled multiplex PCR, was used to amplify TCRbeta CDR3 regions from genomic DNA. The original methods were these. Nucleated cell counts per sample were estimated from amplification of reference gene primers within the assay. Sequence reads were collapsed and filtered to measure the absolute abundance of every unique TCRbeta CDR3 rearrangement. For each sample, productive Simpson clonality was calculated by taking the square root of Simpson's diversity index across productive rearrangements. TCRdb retrieved this table from immuneACCESS and kept in-frame rearrangements only. Not all clones are present; in checked studies, unresolved V genes account for under half, and no reason is known for the remainder. That table is the source of V, J and clone size, and D and trimming were worked out from the DNA. Across this sample there are nearly 250,000 clones, with about nine tenths seen only once. The ten largest clones add up to roughly 0.95% of the sample.

Participants in the prospective study were enrolled through a virtual design, were aged about 18 to 100 years, and lived in 24 United States geographic areas. In the prospective study, participants were assigned to cohorts based on the clinical history participants reported in a screening survey and a study questionnaire. Exposed participants had been in contact, within 2 weeks of entering the study, with a person who had a PCR-confirmed or clinician-diagnosed case of COVID-19. In the prospective study, mobile phlebotomists collected whole blood, serum and a nasopharyngeal or oropharyngeal swab from each participant. Additional blood draws and questionnaires over a 2-month period could optionally be provided by prospective study participants. Before DNA extraction, blood samples from the prospective study were shipped at room temperature or frozen. Study-wide findings and limitations: The quantity of clinical and demographic metadata differed by source and by participant and was supplied without curation.

Points on this clone: Its specific antigen is unknown. Nothing much larger sits one base from this clone, and base qualities are not available.

CDR1 and CDR2 are read off the germline V gene as SGHVS and FQNEAQ. The junction carries 11 bases between V and J, which are trimmed by 5 bases and 6 bases respectively. Spanning cysteine to phenylalanine, the CDR3 consists of 14 amino acids. Only the CDR3 DNA stays, 42 bases, in frame from base 1. This sequence uses TRBV7-8 and TRBJ1-6, with a weak D call of TRBD1 (5 bases match). The material sequenced was PBMCs or T cells enriched from blood (not recorded which). This sequence originates from a man aged 45 to 65 who had been exposed to COVID-19. The CDR3 protein sequence reads: CASSLAGLNSPLHF. The bases read TGTGCCAGCAGCCTCGCAGGGCTTAATTCACCCCTCCACTTT.